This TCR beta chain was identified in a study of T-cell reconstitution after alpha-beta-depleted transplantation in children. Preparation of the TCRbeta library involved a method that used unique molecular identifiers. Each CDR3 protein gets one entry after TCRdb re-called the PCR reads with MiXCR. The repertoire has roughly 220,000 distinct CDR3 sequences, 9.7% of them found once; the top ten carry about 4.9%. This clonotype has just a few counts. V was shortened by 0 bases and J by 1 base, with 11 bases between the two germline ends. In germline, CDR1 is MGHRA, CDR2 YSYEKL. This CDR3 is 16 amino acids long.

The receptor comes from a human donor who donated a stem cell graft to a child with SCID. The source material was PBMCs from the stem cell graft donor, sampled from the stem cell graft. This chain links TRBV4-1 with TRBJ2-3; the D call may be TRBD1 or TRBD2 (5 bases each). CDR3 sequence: CASSQESGPRTDTQYF. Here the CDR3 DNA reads TGCGCCAGCAGCCAAGAATCGGGGCCCCGCACAGATACGCAGTATTTT.